This entry lists 21 T cell receptor beta chains sequenced from one sample in a study of post-analysis software for immune sequencing data. Regarding the study as a whole: Five TRBV segments were more frequent in patients than controls; TRBV5-6, TRBV5-1 and TRBV20-1 belonged to this group.

The authors incorporated unique molecular identifiers into the TCR beta cDNA libraries. TCRdb processed the PCR reads anew with MiXCR; each CDR3 protein has one entry. The sample lists 740,000 or so distinct CDR3 sequences; around 53% were seen once. Their antigen targets remain unknown. Sequencing was done on a sample of blood. The origin of the receptors is a girl aged 10 to 17 with multiple sclerosis.

In this sample, this clonotype turned up once. The chain uses TRBV5-1 and TRBJ1-6, with D perhaps matching TRBD1 (6 bases). The CDR3 spans 16 residues. The germline V gene has CDR1 SGHRS and CDR2 YFSETQ. Between the trimmed V and J ends, which lost 4 bases and 12 bases, there was a span of 23 bases. CDR3 DNA: TGCGCCAGCAGCCTAACCATGATAACAGGGAGCGGACCCCTCCACTTT. Its translation is CASSLTMITGSGPLHF.

This clonotype appeared a few times. This chain uses TRBV7-8 with TRBJ2-5; D gene unclear. This CDR3 region has 12 residues. Germline V gives CDR1 SGHVS, CDR2 FQNEAQ. Trimming stripped 5 bases from V and 12 bases from J, with 16 bases between. The CDR3 loop is CASSPIGPREYF. The CDR3 bases are TGTGCCAGCAGCCCGATCGGTCCTAGAGAGTACTTC.

The table lists this clonotype with a count of one. The rearrangement uses TRBV19 and TRBJ1-5; 10 positions agree with TRBD1. Trimming took 9 bases from V and 6 from J; bases not matched to a gene: 14. In germline, CDR1 is LNHDA, CDR2 SQIVND (reference sequence). CDR3 length: 16 residues. The DNA of the CDR3 is TGTGCCAGCAGTGGGTTTTCGGGACAGGGGTCTCAGCCCCAGCATTTT. Residues: CASSGFSGQGSQPQHF.

V gene TRBV20-1 combines with J gene TRBJ2-5; no reliable D call. The J call may be in error: the DNA end matches TRBJ2-7 better. Germline CDR1 reads DFQATT; CDR2 reads SNEGSKA (reference sequence). The CDR3 spans 12 residues. The CDR3 DNA reads TGCAGTGCGCTACCACTCTATTACGAGCAGTACTTC. Translated: CSALPLYYEQYF.

This chain uses TRBV6-1 with TRBJ1-6; 8 bases line up with TRBD1. The CDR3 consists of 13 residues. After removal of 3 bases from V and 12 bases from J, the junction contained 4 bases not matched to a gene. CDR1 and CDR2 (germline): MNHNS, SASEGT. DNA for the CDR3: TGTGCCAGCAGTGAGGACAGGGACGTACCCCTCCACTTT. It translates to CASSEDRDVPLHF.

This clonotype was recorded at least ten times. The chain couples TRBV7-2 to TRBJ2-1; D possibly corresponds to TRBD2 (7 bases). Germline-derived CDR1 and CDR2 are SGHTA and FQGNSA. This CDR3 has 13 residues. V shed 2 bases and J shed 7 bases, with 9 bases lying between them. The CDR3: CASSLRGANEQFF. The CDR3 nucleotides are TGTGCCAGCAGCTTACGGGGGGCAAATGAGCAGTTCTTC.

V and J are TRBV7-6 and TRBJ2-1; D call uncertain. Trimming stripped 5 bases from V and 1 base from J, with 12 bases between. Per the germline V gene, CDR1 is SGHVS and CDR2 is FNYEAQ. The CDR3 is 15 residues long. CDR3 sequence reads: CASSAQSGSYNEQFF. CDR3 DNA sequence: TGTGCCAGCAGCGCCCAGTCAGGATCCTACAATGAGCAGTTCTTC. Full variable domain (rest looked up from reference TRBV7-6 and TRBJ2-1): GAGVSQSPRYKVTKRGQDVALRCDPISGHVSLYWYRQALGQGPEFLTYFNYEAQQDKSGLPNDRFSAERPEGSISTLTIQRTEQRDSAMYRCASSAQSGSYNEQFFGPGTRLTVL.

This clonotype was picked up a small number of times. The chain is built from TRBV7-2 and TRBJ2-3; D is unclear. With 4 bases removed from V and 2 bases from J, the gap between germline ends came to 4 bases. The CDR3 totals 12 residues. The germline V gene has CDR1 SGHTA and CDR2 FQGNSA. The CDR3 sequence: CASSSYTDTQYF. The CDR3 region has the DNA TGTGCCAGCAGCTCGTACACAGATACGCAGTATTTT.

The chain links TRBV6-5 to TRBJ2-7, with 8 bases lining up with TRBD1. V lost 5 bases, J lost 3 bases, and 3 bases stayed unmatched. CDR3 length equals 13 residues. Germline lookup yields CDR1 MNHEY and CDR2 SVGAGI. The DNA of the CDR3 is TGTGCCAGCAGTCAGACAGGGGTCTACGAGCAGTACTTC. Translation: CASSQTGVYEQYF.

The genes are TRBV29-1 and TRBJ2-1; D may be TRBD1 (5 bases). The CDR3 spans 14 residues. The V end lost 8 bases, the J end lost 3 bases, and 17 bases lay between the germline ends. Germline V gene data show CDR1 as SQVTM and CDR2 as ANQGSEA. CDR3 DNA sequence: TGCAGCTCCCCCGGGCCCCAGGGCTACAATGAGCAGTTCTTC. This sequence encodes CSSPGPQGYNEQFF.

The J gene is TRBJ2-5, the V gene TRBV9; 9 positions match TRBD1. In germline, CDR1 is SGDLS, CDR2 YYNGEE. After removal of 3 bases from V and 4 bases from J, the junction contained 4 bases not matched to a gene. This CDR3 has 14 residues. The CDR3 spells CASSGDRDPETQYF. CDR3 bases: TGTGCCAGCAGCGGGGACAGGGACCCAGAGACCCAGTACTTC. The full variable domain, its missing parts supplied by reference TRBV9 and TRBJ2-5, is DSGVTQTPKHLITATGQRVTLRCSPRSGDLSVYWYQQSLDQGLQFLIQYYNGEERAKGNILERFSAQQFPDLHSELNLSSLELGDSALYFCASSGDRDPETQYFGPGTRLLVL.

This clonotype was seen more than once but under ten times. This chain uses TRBV20-1 with TRBJ2-1, with a tentative D call TRBD1 (6 bases). Deletions cut 4 bases from V and 7 bases from J, with 11 bases between. Germline V CDR1 and CDR2: DFQATT, SNEGSKA (reference sequence). The CDR3 length is 12 residues. The CDR3: CSATPGVNEQFF. Here the CDR3 DNA reads TGCAGTGCTACTCCAGGGGTTAATGAGCAGTTCTTC.

As regards this clonotype: A read error may account for a junction end that differs from germline. This rearrangement joins TRBV27 to TRBJ2-3; 11 nucleotides agree with TRBD2. The V gene's germline CDR1 is MNHEY and CDR2 SMNVEV (reference sequence). The CDR3 consists of 16 residues. CDR3: CAGSLLAGARTDTQYF. The CDR3, as DNA: TGTGCCGGCAGTTTACTAGCGGGAGCACGCACAGATACGCAGTATTTT.

This clonotype was recorded a few times. The rearrangement joins TRBV7-9 to TRBJ1-5; no clear D gene. Trimming cost V 1 base and J 6 bases, with 7 bases left between them. Germline V gene sequence: CDR1 SEHNR, CDR2 FQNEAQ (reference sequence). The CDR3 is 13 amino acids. CDR3 in amino acids: CASSLVAGQPQHF. Here the CDR3 DNA reads TGTGCCAGCAGCTTAGTCGCGGGTCAGCCCCAGCATTTT.

The table lists this clonotype with a few counts. V is TRBV20-1 and J is TRBJ2-5, with TRBD2 as a possible D gene (6 bases). Trimming took off 3 bases at V and 5 bases at J, with 10 bases between the two ends. The CDR3 totals 12 residues. Germline loops: CDR1 DFQATT, CDR2 SNEGSKA (reference sequence). The CDR3 DNA reads as TGCAGTGCTAGCGGGAGATGGGAGACCCAGTACTTC. As protein: CSASGRWETQYF.

The rearrangement links TRBV2 to TRBJ2-7; maybe TRBD1 (6 bases). The V end lost 7 bases, the J end lost 0 bases, and 13 bases lay between the germline ends. This CDR3 has 14 amino acids. CDR1 is SNHLY, CDR2 FYNNEI, per germline. The CDR3: CASMDSYSSYEQYF. CDR3 in DNA: TGTGCCAGCATGGACAGCTACAGCTCCTACGAGCAGTACTTC.

The chain has TRBV19 and TRBJ2-5; D is ambiguous. The CDR3 is 13 residues long. The V gene lost 3 bases and the J gene lost 0 bases, with 5 bases spanning the gap. Germline CDR1 is LNHDA and CDR2 is SQIVND (reference sequence). CDR3 sequence (DNA): TGTGCCAGTAGTATTGTCAACCAAGAGACCCAGTACTTC. Translated, it gives CASSIVNQETQYF.

The chain joins TRBV20-1 to TRBJ2-1; 9 bases align to TRBD1. CDR3 length: 11 amino acids. The germline V gene has CDR1 DFQATT and CDR2 SNEGSKA (reference sequence). J lost 15 bases, V lost 2 bases, and 5 bases had no gene match. The CDR3 spells CSARWDREVFF. The CDR3 DNA sequence: TGCAGTGCTAGATGGGACAGGGAAGTGTTCTTC.

V usage is TRBV20-1 and J usage is TRBJ2-4, with 8 positions matching TRBD2. The germline V gene has CDR1 DFQATT and CDR2 SNEGSKA (reference sequence). V dropped 0 bases and J dropped 13; count of bases not matched to a gene: 14. The CDR3 has 15 residues. As DNA, the CDR3 is TGCAGTGCTAGAGACTCGGGAGGGCCGTTCAATGAGCAGTACTTC. It specifies CSARDSGGPFNEQYF.

The chain employs TRBV20-1 and TRBJ2-3, with D tentatively TRBD2 (6 bases). The CDR3 has 16 amino acids. Trimming removed 7 bases at V and 5 bases at J, with 25 bases between. Per the germline V gene, CDR1 is DFQATT and CDR2 is SNEGSKA (reference sequence). Written as DNA, the CDR3 is TGCAGTGTTTCAATTAACCGGGACTCACTTGGAGATACGCAGTATTTT. This gives the protein CSVSINRDSLGDTQYF.

To note about this clonotype: Relative to the germline gene, one junction end is altered; a read error may explain this. This chain links TRBV7-2 with TRBJ2-1, with 14 bases aligning to TRBD2. Germline values: CDR1 SGHTA, CDR2 FQGNSA. This CDR3 spans 17 amino acids. The CDR3 region has the DNA TGTGCCGGCAGCTCGGGACTAGCGGGGGCTTGGGGCAATGAGCAGTTCTTC. Protein product: CAGSSGLAGAWGNEQFF.